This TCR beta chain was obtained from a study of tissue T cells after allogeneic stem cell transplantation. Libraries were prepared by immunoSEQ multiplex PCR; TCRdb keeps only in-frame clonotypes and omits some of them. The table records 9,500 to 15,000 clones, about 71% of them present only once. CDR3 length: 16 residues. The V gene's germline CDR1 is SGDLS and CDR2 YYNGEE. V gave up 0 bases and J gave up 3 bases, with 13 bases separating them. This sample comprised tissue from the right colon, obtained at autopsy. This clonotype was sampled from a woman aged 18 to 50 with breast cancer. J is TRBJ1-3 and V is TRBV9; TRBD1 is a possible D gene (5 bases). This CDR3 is CASSVATGGDGNTIYF. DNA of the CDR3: TGTGCCAGCAGCGTAGCTACCGGAGGGGATGGAAACACCATATATTTT.